This entry lists 9 T cell receptor beta chains sequenced from one sample in a study of shared clonotypes between healthy human individuals. Sequenced by immunoSEQ multiplex PCR; TCRdb stores in-frame clones only, minus some. The sample has 2 million to 3 million clones; over 85% are singletons. Sequencing input: naive CD4+ T cells from PBMCs. Regarding subset: CD45RA+ positively selected. These receptors came from a man aged 18 to 30 in good health. Some clones in this sample may be carry-over from other donors' samples.

This chain connects TRBV19 to TRBJ1-5, with 9 bases that match TRBD1. This CDR3 is built from 16 residues. The germline gives CDR1 LNHDA, CDR2 SQIVND (reference sequence). V shed 2 bases and J 6 bases; nucleotides not matched to a gene: 8. CDR3 nucleotide sequence: TGTGCCAGTAGTATACTTGCCACAGGGGGCGTTCAGCCCCAGCATTTT. Its translation: CASSILATGGVQPQHF.

This clone was detected once. The chain recombines TRBV5-1 with TRBJ1-2; D remains unclear. The germline gives CDR1 SGHRS, CDR2 YFSETQ. The CDR3 spans 15 residues. The ends were cut back, 0 bases at V and 0 bases at J, with 9 bases in the middle. The chain's CDR3 is CASSLEQPANYGYTF. Written as DNA, the CDR3 is TGCGCCAGCAGCTTGGAACAGCCTGCTAACTATGGCTACACCTTC.

A note on this clone: Other DNA variants within this sample encode the same CDR3. V and J are TRBV11-2 and TRBJ2-7; the match to TRBD1 covers 9 bases. In germline, CDR1 is SGHAT, CDR2 FQNNGV. The CDR3 is made up of 14 amino acids. V trimming: 5 bases; J trimming: 2 bases; junction bases outside the gene matches: 4. This chain's CDR3 is CASSLGQGPYEQYF. The CDR3 bases are TGTGCCAGCAGCCTAGGACAGGGGCCCTACGAGCAGTACTTC.

The chain joins TRBV5-1 to TRBJ2-1, with no clear D. Trimming took 4 bases from V and 9 from J, leaving 14 bases between them. Germline V lookup: CDR1 SGHRS, CDR2 YFSETQ. The CDR3 has 13 residues. Here the CDR3 reads CASSTKNYLEQFF. For the CDR3, the DNA is TGCGCCAGCAGCACTAAGAACTACCTTGAGCAGTTCTTC.

The chain employs TRBV11-2 and TRBJ2-5; 8 bases fit TRBD2. The CDR3 covers 17 residues. The V gene's germline CDR1 is SGHAT and CDR2 FQNNGV. V was pared by 7 bases and J by 5 bases, with 18 bases of the junction left unmatched. The CDR3 here is CASTVYPSGHNVETQYF. CDR3 coding DNA: TGTGCCAGCACCGTATATCCTAGCGGGCACAACGTGGAGACCCAGTACTTC.

With regard to this clone: An end of the junction differs from the germline gene, which may be a read error. This chain joins TRBV19 and TRBJ2-5; TRBD2 matches 15 bases. CDR1 is LNHDA, CDR2 SQIVND, per germline (reference sequence). CDR3 length: 15 residues. The CDR3 region is CASSTGLAGGEAQYF. CDR3 coding DNA: TGTGCCAGTAGTACGGGACTAGCGGGAGGAGAGGCCCAGTACTTC.

This rearrangement joins TRBV7-9 to TRBJ2-4; D is undetermined. Germline CDR1 is SEHNR and CDR2 is FQNEAQ (reference sequence). The V gene lost 3 bases and the J gene lost 0 bases, with 12 bases spanning the gap. The CDR3 has 16 residues. The CDR3 nucleotides are TGTGCCAGCAGCTTGGTCACACCAATAGCCAAAAACATTCAGTACTTC. Its protein product is CASSLVTPIAKNIQYF. Drawing the rest from reference TRBV7-9 and TRBJ2-4, the complete variable domain is DTGVSQNPRHKITKRGQNVTFRCDPISEHNRLYWYRQTLGQGPEFLTYFQNEAQLEKSRLLSDRFSAERPKGSFSTLEIQRTEQGDSAMYLCASSLVTPIAKNIQYFGAGTRLSVL.

CDR3 nucleotides: TGTGCCAGCGGGAGGAGAGGGAAAGAGTATTTT. The encoded protein is CASGRRGKEYF. The V gene is TRBV19, the J gene TRBJ1-3; no firm D call. Per the germline V gene, CDR1 is LNHDA and CDR2 is SQIVND (reference sequence). CDR3 length equals 11 residues. Trimming removed 9 bases at V and 16 bases at J, with 19 bases between.

The rearrangement links TRBV12-5 to TRBJ2-1, with 11 bases identical to TRBD2. The trim removed 9 bases at V and 4 bases at J, leaving 11 bases unmatched. The CDR3 extends over 16 amino acids. Per the germline V gene, CDR1 is LGHNT and CDR2 is FRNRAP. The DNA for the CDR3 is TGTGCTAGATCGTCGCCGACTAGCGGGGAATACAATGAGCAGTTCTTC. It encodes CARSSPTSGEYNEQFF.